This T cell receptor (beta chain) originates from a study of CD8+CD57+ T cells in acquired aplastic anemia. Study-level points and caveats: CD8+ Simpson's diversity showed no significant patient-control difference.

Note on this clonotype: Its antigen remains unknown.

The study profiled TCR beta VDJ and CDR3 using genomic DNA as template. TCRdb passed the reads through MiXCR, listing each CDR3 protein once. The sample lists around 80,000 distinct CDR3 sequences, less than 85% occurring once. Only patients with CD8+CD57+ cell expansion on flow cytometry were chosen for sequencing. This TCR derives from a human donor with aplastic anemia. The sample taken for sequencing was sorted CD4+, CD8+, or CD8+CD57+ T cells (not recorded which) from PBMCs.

This CDR3 reads CASGTGSNSPLHF. CDR3 bases: TGTGCCAGCGGGACGGGTTCTAATTCACCCCTCCACTTT. The V call is TRBV10-3, the J call TRBJ1-6; possible D gene TRBD1, 5 bases. The germline gives CDR1 ENHRY, CDR2 SYGVKD. V was trimmed by 10 bases and J by 6 bases, leaving 13 bases between them. The CDR3 runs 13 residues.